A single sample gave rise to the 14 T cell receptor beta chains below, sequenced in a study of T cell changes during pregnancy in multiple sclerosis. Sequenced by immunoSEQ multiplex PCR; TCRdb stores in-frame clones only, minus some. The sample consists of 100,000 or so clones, almost 95% of them appearing once. The sequencing here drew on peripheral blood, taken before pregnancy. The receptors were sampled from a female donor with multiple sclerosis, enrolled in a pregnancy study.

This clone was recorded once. The chain uses TRBV5-4 and TRBJ2-3; 8 positions match TRBD2. The CDR3 totals 16 residues. The V and J ends lost 1 base and 1 base, in that order; junction bases with no gene match: 5. Germline CDR1 and CDR2: SGHNT and YYREEE (reference sequence). The DNA of the CDR3 is TGTGCCAGCAGCTTGAAGCGGGAGCGCGGCACAGATACGCAGTATTTT. This sequence encodes CASSLKRERGTDTQYF.

Details on this clone: Compared with germline, one end of the junction differs, possibly owing to a read error. The genes are TRBV7-2 and TRBJ2-3, with 7 bases aligning to TRBD2. This CDR3 is built from 16 residues. CDR1 and CDR2 (germline): SGHTA, FQGNSA. CDR3 DNA sequence: TGTGCCAGCAGCCGAGCGGGAAATGGAGCCACAGACACGCAGTATTTT. Its protein is CASSRAGNGATDTQYF.

The chain recombines TRBV18 with TRBJ2-2; the D is unclear. The CDR3 sequence is 17 residues long. V was cut by 3 bases and J by 4 bases, with 18 bases left in between. The germline V gene encodes CDR1 KGHSH and CDR2 LQKENI. The CDR3 sequence: CASSPLSGSSTTGELFF. Here the CDR3 DNA reads TGTGCCAGCTCACCTCTCTCCGGGTCGAGTACCACCGGGGAGCTGTTTTTT.

The rearrangement uses TRBV23-1 and TRBJ2-5, with 11 nucleotides matching TRBD1. TRBV23-1 is an ORF for which the function is uncertain. This CDR3 is built from 21 residues. The J segment lost 3 bases and the V segment lost 3 bases, leaving 21 bases of the junction unmatched. The CDR3 nucleotides read TGCGCCAGCAGTCACCCCGGGACAGGGGGGCTCCGGGACTACCCCGAAGAGACCCAGTACTTC. Encoded protein: CASSHPGTGGLRDYPEETQYF.

The chain recombines TRBV5-5 with TRBJ1-2, with 7 bases lining up with TRBD1. The V and J ends lost 4 bases and 5 bases, in that order; junction bases with no gene match: 11. The CDR3 totals 15 residues. Germline loops: CDR1 SGHKS, CDR2 YYEKEE (reference sequence). The CDR3 here is CASSPRTGPGYGYTF. The DNA for the CDR3 is TGTGCCAGCAGCCCGAGGACAGGTCCAGGGTATGGCTACACCTTC.

In DNA, the CDR3 is TGCGCCAGCAGCCTACCCAGGGGCCGAGTCTACGAGCAGTACTTC. It translates to CASSLPRGRVYEQYF. The rearrangement joins TRBV5-1 to TRBJ2-7, with D tentatively TRBD1 (6 bases). Germline-derived CDR1 and CDR2 are SGHRS and YFSETQ. Trimming pared 4 bases from V and 3 bases from J, leaving 17 bases between. CDR3 length: 15 residues.

The CDR3 nucleotides are TGTGCCAGCAGCTTACCACTGGGGACAGGGCGGACTGAAGCTTTCTTT. It encodes CASSLPLGTGRTEAFF. The chain joins TRBV5-6 to TRBJ1-1; 9 bases are shared with TRBD1. CDR3 length: 16 residues. The germline V gene has CDR1 SGHDT and CDR2 YYEEEE. V dropped 2 bases and J dropped 5; count of bases not matched to a gene: 10.

This clone was seen only a few times. The rearrangement joins TRBV5-4 to TRBJ1-3; D remains unclear. V was trimmed by 6 bases and J by 0 bases, leaving 13 bases between them. The CDR3 sequence is 15 residues long. CDR1 and CDR2 from the germline V gene are SGHNT and YYREEE (reference sequence). CDR3 region: CASKEEASSGNTIYF. The CDR3 DNA reads TGTGCCAGCAAGGAGGAGGCCAGCTCTGGAAACACCATATATTTT. Full variable domain (missing parts from reference TRBV5-4 and TRBJ1-3): ETGVTQSPTHLIKTRGQQVTLRCSSQSGHNTVSWYQQALGQGPQFIFQYYREEENGRGNFPPRFSGLQFPNYSSELNVNALELDDSALYLCASKEEASSGNTIYFGEGSWLTVV.

The rearrangement joins TRBV27 to TRBJ2-2, with 7 bases aligning to TRBD2. Trimming at V came to 6 bases and at J to 4 bases, leaving 5 bases not matched to a gene. Germline values: CDR1 MNHEY, CDR2 SMNVEV (reference sequence). This CDR3 is built from 14 residues. CDR3 protein: CASSRGLRTGELFF. The CDR3 DNA is TGTGCCAGCAGCCGGGGACTACGCACCGGGGAGCTGTTTTTT.

V gene TRBV9 combines with J gene TRBJ1-3, with 7 positions matching TRBD1. The germline V gene has CDR1 SGDLS and CDR2 YYNGEE. This CDR3 contains 18 residues. The junction had 9 bases not matched to a gene; V was cut back by 0 bases and J by 0 bases. The CDR3: CASSVGGDSFSSGNTIYF. CDR3 in DNA: TGTGCCAGCAGCGTAGGGGGGGACAGTTTCAGCTCTGGAAACACCATATATTTT.

The V and J genes are TRBV30 and TRBJ2-6; a weak D match, TRBD1 (5 bases). The CDR3 contains 15 residues. The V gene's germline CDR1 is GTSNPN and CDR2 SVGIG (reference sequence). V was pared by 3 bases and J by 3 bases, with 12 bases between. In nucleotides, the CDR3 is TGTGCCTGGAGGATGAAAGGGGTTGGGGCCAACGTCCTGACTTTC. It yields the protein CAWRMKGVGANVLTF.

This sequence joins TRBV5-6 and TRBJ1-5; D possibly corresponds to TRBD1 (5 bases). V lost 1 base and J 6 bases, leaving 14 bases between the germline ends. This CDR3 comprises 15 residues. Germline V lookup: CDR1 SGHDT, CDR2 YYEEEE. CDR3 in DNA: TGTGCCAGCAGCTTGTACGCAGGGAACAGTCAGCCCCAGCATTTT. Protein product: CASSLYAGNSQPQHF.

To note about this clone: This CDR3 is also generated by other DNA sequences in the sample. The rearrangement uses TRBV7-3 and TRBJ2-3, with D perhaps TRBD2 (7 bases). CDR1 is SGHTA, CDR2 FQGTGA, per germline. CDR3 length equals 18 residues. Trimming removed 0 bases from V and 0 bases from J, with 16 bases in between. For the CDR3, the DNA is TGTGCCAGCAGCTTAACAGCCGGGGGCGGGGGCAGCACAGATACGCAGTATTTT. The encoded protein is CASSLTAGGGGSTDTQYF.

This chain uses TRBV30 with TRBJ1-4; 7 positions match TRBD1. Germline V CDR1 and CDR2: GTSNPN, SVGIG (reference sequence). CDR3 length: 15 amino acids. V dropped 0 bases and J dropped 5; count of bases not matched to a gene: 6. In DNA form, the CDR3 reads TGTGCCTGGAGTGTACGAGGGGGACAGAATGAAAAACTGTTTTTT. This sequence encodes CAWSVRGGQNEKLFF.